These T cell receptor beta chains were read from a single sample in a study of T cells in localized non-small cell lung cancer. Some clones are missing from TCRdb's copy, which holds only in-frame ones; the method was immunoSEQ multiplex PCR. The sample lists roughly 77,000 clones; more than 75% were seen once. Sequenced here: peripheral blood, sampled before any cancer treatment. The receptors stem from a woman between 35 and 75 years old with stage I squamous cell lung carcinoma. The CDR3 runs from the conserved cysteine through the conserved F or W. Each record gives: CDR3 length, clone size, V gene, J gene, D gene, CDR3 DNA, CDR3 protein. The D gene is left open where the match is weak. Part of the rows lack a size; the others show once, few, many or a class for expanded clones.

CDR3 length: 14; clone size: NA; V gene: TRBV7-9; J gene: TRBJ1-2; D gene: NA; CDR3 DNA: TGTGCCAGCAGCTCAACAGGCCGGGGTAATGGCTACACCTTC; CDR3 protein: CASSSTGRGNGYTF
CDR3 length: 14; clone size: once; V gene: TRBV5-1; J gene: TRBJ2-6; D gene: NA; CDR3 DNA: TGCGCCAGCTCTGGGGGGACTGGGGCCAACGTCCTGACTTTC; CDR3 protein: CASSGGTGANVLTF
CDR3 length: 15; clone size: NA; V gene: TRBV7-9; J gene: TRBJ2-2; D gene: TRBD2; CDR3 DNA: TGTGCCAGCAGCCAGAGCGGGGGGTTCGCCGGGGAGCTGTTTTTT; CDR3 protein: CASSQSGGFAGELFF
CDR3 length: 17; clone size: NA; V gene: TRBV2; J gene: TRBJ1-2; D gene: NA; CDR3 DNA: TGTGCCAGCACCAAACACCCTCCCAGGGAAGGCGACTATGGCTACACCTTC; CDR3 protein: CASTKHPPREGDYGYTF
CDR3 length: 15; clone size: NA; V gene: TRBV2; J gene: TRBJ1-2; D gene: NA; CDR3 DNA: TGTGCCAGCAGTGAAGCGACAGGTACTAACTATGGCTACACCTTC; CDR3 protein: CASSEATGTNYGYTF
CDR3 length: 15; clone size: NA; V gene: TRBV5-8; J gene: TRBJ1-5; D gene: NA; CDR3 DNA: TGTGCCAGCAGCTTTCACGGTGTGAGCAATCAGCCCCAGCATTTT; CDR3 protein: CASSFHGVSNQPQHF
CDR3 length: 15; clone size: NA; V gene: TRBV2; J gene: TRBJ1-2; D gene: TRBD1; CDR3 DNA: TGTGCCAGCAGTGGGGACAGGACTCCTAACTATGGCTACACCTTC; CDR3 protein: CASSGDRTPNYGYTF
CDR3 length: 17; clone size: NA; V gene: TRBV5-5; J gene: TRBJ1-1; D gene: TRBD1; CDR3 DNA: TGTGCCAGCAGCTTGGGTGGGGGGACAGGGGCCGGCACTGAAGCTTTCTTT; CDR3 protein: CASSLGGGTGAGTEAFF
CDR3 length: 15; clone size: once; V gene: TRBV19; J gene: TRBJ1-3; D gene: NA; CDR3 DNA: TGTGCCAGTAGCCCCGCGCGGTCCTCTGGAAACACCATATATTTT; CDR3 protein: CASSPARSSGNTIYF
CDR3 length: 11; clone size: NA; V gene: TRBV7-3; J gene: TRBJ2-5; D gene: NA; CDR3 DNA: TGTGCCAGCAGCCAACAAGAGACCCAGTACTTC; CDR3 protein: CASSQQETQYF
CDR3 length: 14; clone size: NA; V gene: TRBV5-1; J gene: TRBJ2-5; D gene: NA; CDR3 DNA: TGCGCCAGCAGCTCGGGACGCACCCAAGAGACCCAGTACTTC; CDR3 protein: CASSSGRTQETQYF
CDR3 length: 15; clone size: NA; V gene: TRBV4-2; J gene: TRBJ1-6; D gene: NA; CDR3 DNA: TGTGCCAGCAGCTTGGGGAGCTCCTATAATTCACCCCTCCACTTT; CDR3 protein: CASSLGSSYNSPLHF
CDR3 length: 16; clone size: NA; V gene: TRBV9; J gene: TRBJ2-7; D gene: TRBD2; CDR3 DNA: TGTGCCAGCAGCCACCGGACTAGCGGGGGAGCCTACGAGCAGTACTTC; CDR3 protein: CASSHRTSGGAYEQYF
CDR3 length: 11; clone size: few; V gene: TRBV7-6; J gene: TRBJ2-1; D gene: NA; CDR3 DNA: TGTGCCAGCAGCCTCAACAATGAGCAGTTCTTC; CDR3 protein: CASSLNNEQFF
CDR3 length: 15; clone size: NA; V gene: TRBV18; J gene: TRBJ1-1; D gene: NA; CDR3 DNA: TGTGCCAGCTCACTCGCGACAGGAGGAGACACTGAAGCTTTCTTT; CDR3 protein: CASSLATGGDTEAFF
CDR3 length: 15; clone size: NA; V gene: TRBV5-1; J gene: TRBJ1-2; D gene: NA; CDR3 DNA: TGCGCCAGCAGCTTGGGTTCACAGGGATCCTATGGCTACACCTTC; CDR3 protein: CASSLGSQGSYGYTF
CDR3 length: 14; clone size: NA; V gene: TRBV18; J gene: TRBJ2-4; D gene: NA; CDR3 DNA: TGTGCCAGCTCACCGGGTGGAGCCAAAAACATTCAGTACTTC; CDR3 protein: CASSPGGAKNIQYF
CDR3 length: 15; clone size: NA; V gene: TRBV5-1; J gene: TRBJ1-1; D gene: NA; CDR3 DNA: TGCGCCAGCAGCCTAACAGGGACGGGGAACACTGAAGCTTTCTTT; CDR3 protein: CASSLTGTGNTEAFF
CDR3 length: 13; clone size: NA; V gene: TRBV9; J gene: TRBJ2-2; D gene: NA; CDR3 DNA: TGTGCCAGCAGCGTGCAGAGTACCGGGGAGCTGTTTTTT; CDR3 protein: CASSVQSTGELFF
CDR3 length: 14; clone size: NA; V gene: TRBV30; J gene: TRBJ1-1; D gene: TRBD1; CDR3 DNA: TGTGCCTGGAGGACACAGGGGATTAACACTGAAGCTTTCTTT; CDR3 protein: CAWRTQGINTEAFF
CDR3 length: 18; clone size: NA; V gene: TRBV9; J gene: TRBJ2-7; D gene: TRBD1; CDR3 DNA: TGTGCCAGCAGCTTAGTTTTCGGGACAGGGAGTGTCACCTACGAGCAGTACTTC; CDR3 protein: CASSLVFGTGSVTYEQYF
CDR3 length: 11; clone size: NA; V gene: TRBV2; J gene: TRBJ1-1; D gene: NA; CDR3 DNA: TGTGCCAGCTGGCAGAACACTGAAGCTTTCTTT; CDR3 protein: CASWQNTEAFF
CDR3 length: 13; clone size: NA; V gene: TRBV4-2; J gene: TRBJ2-5; D gene: TRBD1; CDR3 DNA: TGTGCCAGCGGGCCACAGGGGGAAGAGACCCAGTACTTC; CDR3 protein: CASGPQGEETQYF
CDR3 length: 16; clone size: NA; V gene: TRBV5-1; J gene: TRBJ1-1; D gene: NA; CDR3 DNA: TGCGCCAGCAGCTTCAATCTCGCGGGGACGGGCACTGAAGCTTTCTTT; CDR3 protein: CASSFNLAGTGTEAFF
CDR3 length: 13; clone size: NA; V gene: TRBV25-1; J gene: TRBJ1-2; D gene: NA; CDR3 DNA: TGTGCCAGCAGCCAATCCGGAGGCTATGGCTACACCTTC; CDR3 protein: CASSQSGGYGYTF
CDR3 length: 14; clone size: NA; V gene: TRBV7-6; J gene: TRBJ1-4; D gene: TRBD1; CDR3 DNA: TGTGCCAGCAGCCTACCGGACAGGGTTGAAAAACTGTTTTTT; CDR3 protein: CASSLPDRVEKLFF
CDR3 length: 12; clone size: NA; V gene: TRBV27; J gene: TRBJ2-5; D gene: NA; CDR3 DNA: TGTGCCAGCAAAGGCATTCAAGAGACCCAGTACTTC; CDR3 protein: CASKGIQETQYF
CDR3 length: 15; clone size: once; V gene: TRBV11-3; J gene: TRBJ2-1; D gene: TRBD2; CDR3 DNA: TGTGCCAGCAGCTTATTAGGCGGGGGGAGGAATGAGCAGTTCTTC; CDR3 protein: CASSLLGGGRNEQFF
CDR3 length: 14; clone size: NA; V gene: TRBV4-2; J gene: TRBJ1-4; D gene: NA; CDR3 DNA: TGTGCCAGCAGCCAAGGGCAGGGAGGTGAAAAACTGTTTTTT; CDR3 protein: CASSQGQGGEKLFF
CDR3 length: 13; clone size: NA; V gene: TRBV30; J gene: TRBJ1-1; D gene: NA; CDR3 DNA: TGTGCCTGGAGTGTACAGGGGAACACTGAAGCTTTCTTT; CDR3 protein: CAWSVQGNTEAFF
CDR3 length: 17; clone size: once; V gene: TRBV5-1; J gene: TRBJ2-5; D gene: NA; CDR3 DNA: TGCGCCAGCAGCGCACATCAGGGGATACTCAATCAAGCGACCCAGTACTTC; CDR3 protein: CASSAHQGILNQATQYF
CDR3 length: 13; clone size: few; V gene: TRBV5-1; J gene: TRBJ2-7; D gene: NA; CDR3 DNA: TGCGCCAGCAGCGTAGGACCTTCCTACGAGCAGTACTTC; CDR3 protein: CASSVGPSYEQYF
CDR3 length: 13; clone size: NA; V gene: TRBV6-5; J gene: TRBJ1-5; D gene: NA; CDR3 DNA: TGTGCCAGCAGGGGCCCCCACGGTGAGCCCCAGCATTTT; CDR3 protein: CASRGPHGEPQHF